The rows below give T cell receptor beta chains drawn from one sample of a study of blood T cell repertoires in COVID-19. Method: immunoSEQ multiplex PCR; TCRdb's copy keeps in-frame clones and lacks some. The profile shows some 510,000 clones, 70% to 90% of them singletons. The sample consisted of PBMCs or T cells enriched from blood (not recorded which). The source of these receptors is a woman aged 40 to 50 who had recovered from COVID-19. CDR3s include the opening cysteine and the closing phenylalanine or tryptophan. A D gene is named only where the DNA matches it firmly. Size is omitted from some rows. Given values are once, few, many or a class for expanded clones.

d_gene,len,abundance,j_gene,v_gene,CDR3aa,CDR3nt
TRBD1,16,.,TRBJ1-1,TRBV7-9,CASSLGDRERNTEAFF,TGTGCCAGCAGCTTAGGGGACAGGGAACGGAACACTGAAGCTTTCTTT
TRBD1,14,.,TRBJ2-1,TRBV13,CASSPQGADNEQFF,TGTGCCAGCAGCCCCCAGGGGGCGGACAATGAGCAGTTCTTC
TRBD2,17,.,TRBJ2-5,TRBV13,CASSPSRTSGRWETQYF,TGTGCCAGCAGCCCCTCCAGGACTAGCGGGAGATGGGAGACCCAGTACTTC
.,14,.,TRBJ2-7,TRBV6-2/TRBV6-3,CASSRESIRREQYF,TGTGCCAGCAGTAGAGAGTCTATACGTCGAGAGCAGTACTTC
.,17,.,TRBJ1-2,TRBV3-1/TRBV3-2,CASSQELLQGTGYGYTF,TGTGCCAGCAGCCAAGAACTACTACAGGGTACCGGCTATGGCTACACCTTC
.,15,.,TRBJ2-5,TRBV6-5,CASSSPRTAQETQYF,TGTGCCAGCAGTTCCCCCAGGACAGCACAAGAGACCCAGTACTTC
.,14,.,TRBJ1-2,TRBV30,CAWSDRSRQNGYTF,TGTGCCTGGAGTGACCGATCGAGACAGAATGGCTACACCTTC
TRBD1,15,.,TRBJ1-3,TRBV4-1,CASSTQGKLGNTIYF,TGCGCCAGCTCCACACAGGGGAAGCTGGGCAACACCATATATTTT
TRBD1,16,.,TRBJ1-1,TRBV27,CASIGTGGESGAEAFF,TGTGCCAGCATCGGGACAGGGGGGGAATCTGGCGCTGAAGCTTTCTTT
.,13,.,TRBJ1-6,TRBV30,CAWTQGWNSPLHF,TGTGCCTGGACCCAGGGGTGGAATTCACCCCTCCACTTT
TRBD2,13,.,TRBJ2-7,TRBV24-1,CATSSSGSIEQYF,TGTGCCACCAGTTCTAGCGGGAGTATAGAGCAGTACTTC
TRBD2,17,.,TRBJ2-7,TRBV4-1,CASSQVGSGGASYEQYF,TGCGCCAGCAGCCAAGTGGGCAGCGGGGGAGCCTCCTACGAGCAGTACTTC
.,12,.,TRBJ2-1,TRBV19,CASYGGLNEQFF,TGTGCCTCCTATGGGGGACTCAATGAGCAGTTCTTC
TRBD1,15,.,TRBJ1-5,TRBV5-4,CASSSGGTSNQPQHF,TGTGCCAGCAGCTCAGGGGGAACGAGCAATCAGCCCCAGCATTTT
.,15,.,TRBJ1-1,TRBV11-2,CASSLGGGTDTEAFF,TGTGCCAGCAGCTTAGGGGGGGGAACGGACACTGAAGCTTTCTTT
.,12,few,TRBJ2-7,TRBV20-1,CSASLLSYEQYF,TGCAGTGCTAGTCTATTGTCCTACGAGCAGTACTTC
.,15,.,TRBJ2-3,TRBV4-3,CASSQDLGVSDTQYF,TGCGCCAGCAGCCAAGACTTAGGGGTTTCAGATACGCAGTATTTT
.,15,.,TRBJ2-2,TRBV6-2/TRBV6-3,CASSYSRPGTGELFF,TGTGCCAGCAGTTACTCCCGACCGGGGACCGGGGAGCTGTTTTTT
.,12,.,TRBJ2-1,TRBV11-2,CASSTTSKEQFF,TGTGCCAGCAGCACCACCAGTAAGGAGCAGTTCTTC
TRBD1,12,.,TRBJ1-6,TRBV7-2,CASSQPGQVLHF,TGTGCCAGCAGTCAACCGGGACAGGTCCTCCACTTT
TRBD1,15,.,TRBJ1-1,TRBV5-1,CASSLDRGLVTEAFF,TGCGCCAGCAGCTTGGACAGGGGGCTGGTCACTGAAGCTTTCTTT
.,16,.,TRBJ2-1,TRBV4-1,CASTQGVGGLYNEQFF,TGCGCCAGCACCCAAGGGGTTGGGGGACTTTACAATGAGCAGTTCTTC
.,15,few,TRBJ1-2,TRBV3-1/TRBV3-2,CASSQDSSAPPGYTF,TGTGCCAGCAGCCAAGATAGCTCGGCCCCCCCAGGCTACACCTTC
TRBD1,14,.,TRBJ1-5,TRBV20-1,CSASEGTGFQPQHF,TGCAGTGCTAGTGAAGGGACAGGGTTCCAGCCCCAGCATTTT
.,15,.,TRBJ2-7,TRBV7-9,CASSPGAGGSYEQYF,TGTGCCAGCAGCCCGGGGGCAGGGGGTTCCTACGAGCAGTACTTC
TRBD1,17,.,TRBJ2-3,TRBV24-1,CATSDFPGTGYTDTQYF,TGTGCCACCAGTGATTTCCCCGGGACAGGATACACAGATACGCAGTATTTT
TRBD2,16,.,TRBJ2-7,TRBV7-9,CASSLGASGMLYEQYF,TGTGCCAGCAGCTTAGGGGCTAGCGGGATGTTGTACGAGCAGTACTTC
TRBD1,14,.,TRBJ2-2,TRBV6-2/TRBV6-3,CASSRTGRTGELFF,TGTGCCAGCAGCCGGACAGGGCGAACCGGGGAGCTGTTTTTT
.,15,.,TRBJ2-7,TRBV5-1,CASSLGQGGSYEQYF,TGCGCCAGCAGCTTAGGGCAGGGGGGATCCTACGAGCAGTACTTC
TRBD1,16,.,TRBJ2-2,TRBV9,CASRRTGTGVTGELFF,TGTGCCAGCAGGCGAACCGGGACAGGGGTTACCGGGGAGCTGTTTTTT
.,16,.,TRBJ2-3,TRBV3-1/TRBV3-2,CASSQATRGGTDTQYF,TGTGCCAGCAGCCAAGCGACTCGCGGGGGCACAGATACGCAGTATTTT
TRBD1,15,.,TRBJ2-7,TRBV3-1/TRBV3-2,CASSRSGQEKYEQYF,TGTGCCAGCAGCCGATCCGGACAGGAAAAATACGAGCAGTACTTC
.,15,.,TRBJ1-1,TRBV4-2,CASSQDGGRDTEAFF,TGTGCCAGCAGCCAAGACGGGGGGCGGGACACTGAAGCTTTCTTT
.,15,.,TRBJ1-6,TRBV5-1,CASSLKADINSPLHF,TGCGCCAGCAGCTTGAAGGCGGACATCAATTCACCCCTCCACTTT
.,11,.,TRBJ1-1,TRBV5-6,CASSSLDEAFF,TGTGCCAGCAGCTCCCTAGACGAAGCTTTCTTT
TRBD1,15,.,TRBJ2-1,TRBV5-1,CASSLGGGNDNEQFF,TGCGCCAGCAGCTTGGGAGGGGGCAACGACAATGAGCAGTTCTTC
.,11,.,TRBJ2-1,TRBV29-1,CSVGWGTGDFF,.
.,15,.,TRBJ1-3,TRBV20-1,CSASIRVGSGNTIYF,TGCAGTGCTAGTATCCGGGTAGGCTCTGGAAACACCATATATTTT
TRBD2,15,.,TRBJ2-1,TRBV27,CASTLISGRANEQFF,TGTGCCAGCACCCTAATTAGCGGGAGGGCCAATGAGCAGTTCTTC
.,17,.,TRBJ2-3,TRBV21-1,CASGKGLAGGITDTQYF,TGTGCCAGCGGAAAAGGGCTAGCGGGAGGGATCACAGATACGCAGTATTTT
TRBD2,15,.,TRBJ2-3,TRBV6-1,CASSEFGLGTDTQYF,TGTGCCAGCAGTGAATTTGGACTAGGCACAGATACGCAGTATTTT
TRBD1,16,.,TRBJ2-1,TRBV28,CASSSPGGPSYNEQFF,TGTGCCAGCAGTTCACCAGGGGGCCCATCCTACAATGAGCAGTTCTTC
TRBD1,19,few,TRBJ1-6,TRBV4-1,CASSQTPGQGFPRDSPLHF,TGCGCCAGCAGCCAAACACCGGGACAGGGATTTCCTAGGGATTCACCCCTCCACTTT
TRBD1,18,.,TRBJ2-2,TRBV27,CASSLFFVGQGNTGELFF,TGTGCCAGCAGTTTATTCTTCGTAGGACAGGGGAACACCGGGGAGCTGTTTTTT
TRBD2,20,.,TRBJ2-1,TRBV4-1,CASSQGGTSGTLSSYNEQFF,TGCGCCAGCAGCCAGGGGGGGACTAGCGGGACCCTGAGCTCCTACAATGAGCAGTTCTTC
.,14,.,TRBJ2-1,TRBV21-1,CASTQYGVTRVQFF,TGTGCCAGCACCCAATACGGGGTCACGAGAGTCCAGTTCTTC
TRBD1,15,.,TRBJ2-1,TRBV24-1,CATSDPGTGRSEQFF,TGTGCCACCAGTGACCCCGGGACAGGGAGGAGTGAGCAGTTCTTC
.,17,.,TRBJ1-5,TRBV5-6,CASSLFSVGTGNQPQHF,TGTGCCAGCAGCTTATTCTCCGTCGGTACGGGCAATCAGCCCCAGCATTTT